Listed below are T cell receptor beta chains from one sample, sequenced in a study of vaccination and CD4 T cells after COVID-19. One entry per CDR3 protein, called by TCRdb with MiXCR from the PCR reads. The sample lists 15,000 to 25,000 distinct CDR3 sequences; roughly 64% were seen once. Which antigens these TCRs recognize remains unknown. Specimen: CD4+ T cells from blood, cultured in vitro. These receptors were obtained from a human donor who had recovered from COVID-19. CDR3s include the opening cysteine and the closing phenylalanine or tryptophan. Fields, in order: CDR3 DNA, CDR3 protein, D gene, J gene, clone size, V gene. The D gene is left open where the match is weak. Some rows have no size entry. The others give once, few or many, or a class for an expanded clone.

CDR3nt: TGTGCCACCACCGGATGGAGGGAGGGAGATACGCAGTATTTT
CDR3aa: CATTGWREGDTQYF
d_gene: TRBD2
j_gene: TRBJ2-3
abundance: -
v_gene: TRBV28

CDR3nt: TGTGCCAGCAGTCGCGGACAGCCCTATGGCTACACCTTC
CDR3aa: CASSRGQPYGYTF
d_gene: -
j_gene: TRBJ1-2
abundance: -
v_gene: TRBV28

CDR3nt: TGTGCCACCAGTGGTTCTAATCAGCCCCAGCATTTT
CDR3aa: CATSGSNQPQHF
d_gene: -
j_gene: TRBJ1-5
abundance: -
v_gene: TRBV24-1

CDR3nt: TGTGCCAGCAGCATACCGGGACAGGGCTTCTATGGCTACACCTTC
CDR3aa: CASSIPGQGFYGYTF
d_gene: TRBD1
j_gene: TRBJ1-2
abundance: -
v_gene: TRBV5-4

CDR3nt: TGTGCCAGCAGCGGGACAGGGGGTTTTGGGGCCAACGTCCTGACTTTC
CDR3aa: CASSGTGGFGANVLTF
d_gene: TRBD1
j_gene: TRBJ2-6
abundance: -
v_gene: TRBV6-2/TRBV6-3

CDR3nt: TGTGCCAGCAGCGTGACAGGGAGTAACTATGGCTACACCTTC
CDR3aa: CASSVTGSNYGYTF
d_gene: TRBD1
j_gene: TRBJ1-2
abundance: -
v_gene: TRBV5-5

CDR3nt: TGTGCCAGCAGTTTAGCGGGAGGTACCTACAATGAGCAGTTCTTC
CDR3aa: CASSLAGGTYNEQFF
d_gene: -
j_gene: TRBJ2-1
abundance: -
v_gene: TRBV12-3/TRBV12-4

CDR3nt: TGTGCCACCAGCAGACACCGGGACTCCCAAGAGACCCAGTACTTC
CDR3aa: CATSRHRDSQETQYF
d_gene: -
j_gene: TRBJ2-5
abundance: once
v_gene: TRBV15

CDR3nt: TGTGCCAGCAGTGAAGTTGAGGGGCCCTACGAGCAGTACTTC
CDR3aa: CASSEVEGPYEQYF
d_gene: -
j_gene: TRBJ2-7
abundance: -
v_gene: TRBV6-1

CDR3nt: TGTGCCAGTAGTAGGGACAGGGCACAAACCGGGGAGCTGTTTTTT
CDR3aa: CASSRDRAQTGELFF
d_gene: TRBD1
j_gene: TRBJ2-2
abundance: -
v_gene: TRBV19

CDR3nt: TGTGCCACCAGCGGGGGGTCGGCGGTCGCTGAAGCTTTCTTT
CDR3aa: CATSGGSAVAEAFF
d_gene: -
j_gene: TRBJ1-1
abundance: -
v_gene: TRBV15

CDR3nt: TGTGCCACCAGTGACGGGAGGTTGGGCAGGGTAGATGGCTACACCTTC
CDR3aa: CATSDGRLGRVDGYTF
d_gene: -
j_gene: TRBJ1-2
abundance: -
v_gene: TRBV24-1

CDR3nt: TGCAGTGCTAGACAGAGCACAGATACGCAGTATTTT
CDR3aa: CSARQSTDTQYF
d_gene: -
j_gene: TRBJ2-3
abundance: -
v_gene: TRBV20-1

CDR3nt: TGTGCCAGCAGGCGACCGGGACCCACCCGCGATCAGCCCCAGCATTTT
CDR3aa: CASRRPGPTRDQPQHF
d_gene: -
j_gene: TRBJ1-5
abundance: few
v_gene: TRBV6-2/TRBV6-3

CDR3nt: TGTGCCAGCAGCTCACAGACCACAGGGGTGGGCTATGGCTACACCTTC
CDR3aa: CASSSQTTGVGYGYTF
d_gene: TRBD1
j_gene: TRBJ1-2
abundance: -
v_gene: TRBV7-2

CDR3nt: TGTGCCAGCAGTTACCGCCCACTAGCGGGAGGATTGGGGAGAAAGACCCAGTACTTC
CDR3aa: CASSYRPLAGGLGRKTQYF
d_gene: TRBD2
j_gene: TRBJ2-5
abundance: -
v_gene: TRBV6-5

CDR3nt: TGTGCCAGCAGTTACTCGACGGCTGGAAACACCATATATTTT
CDR3aa: CASSYSTAGNTIYF
d_gene: -
j_gene: TRBJ1-3
abundance: -
v_gene: TRBV6-5

CDR3nt: TGTGCCACCAGAGCGGGGGATACGCAGTATTTT
CDR3aa: CATRAGDTQYF
d_gene: TRBD2
j_gene: TRBJ2-3
abundance: -
v_gene: TRBV24-1

CDR3nt: TGTGCCAGCAGTTCACCTAGCGGGAGGGCCAGGGATGAGCAGTTCTTC
CDR3aa: CASSSPSGRARDEQFF
d_gene: TRBD2
j_gene: TRBJ2-1
abundance: -
v_gene: TRBV5-4

CDR3nt: TGCAGTGCTAGGAGTCAGGGCGATCAGCCCCAGCATTTT
CDR3aa: CSARSQGDQPQHF
d_gene: -
j_gene: TRBJ1-5
abundance: -
v_gene: TRBV20-1

CDR3nt: TGTGCCAGCAGCGCCCGACAGGGGGCACTTAATGGCTACACCTTC
CDR3aa: CASSARQGALNGYTF
d_gene: TRBD1
j_gene: TRBJ1-2
abundance: few
v_gene: TRBV7-2

CDR3nt: TGTGCCACCAGTGATTTTTCACCTCCCTACGAGCAGTACTTC
CDR3aa: CATSDFSPPYEQYF
d_gene: -
j_gene: TRBJ2-7
abundance: -
v_gene: TRBV24-1

CDR3nt: TGTGCCAGCAGCGCCCTAGCGGGAGTCGTGTACTTC
CDR3aa: CASSALAGVVYF
d_gene: TRBD2
j_gene: TRBJ2-7
abundance: -
v_gene: TRBV7-2

CDR3nt: TGTGCCAGCAGCTTATCTGGGGGGACCGCTCATTACAATGAGCAGTTCTTC
CDR3aa: CASSLSGGTAHYNEQFF
d_gene: -
j_gene: TRBJ2-1
abundance: few
v_gene: TRBV7-3

CDR3nt: TGTGCCAGCAAAAATGCTCTCTATAATTCACCCCTCCACTTT
CDR3aa: CASKNALYNSPLHF
d_gene: -
j_gene: TRBJ1-6
abundance: few
v_gene: TRBV6-1

CDR3nt: TGCAGTGCTAGCATCGGGGTGAGCAATCAGCCCCAGCATTTT
CDR3aa: CSASIGVSNQPQHF
d_gene: -
j_gene: TRBJ1-5
abundance: -
v_gene: TRBV20-1

CDR3nt: TGTGCCAGCAGTAGGGGACAGCTCACAGATACGCAGTATTTT
CDR3aa: CASSRGQLTDTQYF
d_gene: TRBD1
j_gene: TRBJ2-3
abundance: -
v_gene: TRBV27

CDR3nt: TGTGCCAGCAGTCAACTCGGAGGGCAGCCCCAGCATTTT
CDR3aa: CASSQLGGQPQHF
d_gene: -
j_gene: TRBJ1-5
abundance: -
v_gene: TRBV12-3/TRBV12-4

CDR3nt: TGTGCCAGCAGCCTGACAGATAGCAATCAGCCCCAGCATTTT
CDR3aa: CASSLTDSNQPQHF
d_gene: -
j_gene: TRBJ1-5
abundance: -
v_gene: TRBV7-2

CDR3nt: TGTGCCAGCAGGTCAGCGGGTGCTAGCTCCTACGAGCAGTACTTC
CDR3aa: CASRSAGASSYEQYF
d_gene: -
j_gene: TRBJ2-7
abundance: -
v_gene: TRBV25-1

CDR3nt: TGTGCCAGCAGTTACGCCCCACTGTACAATGAGCAGTTCTTC
CDR3aa: CASSYAPLYNEQFF
d_gene: -
j_gene: TRBJ2-1
abundance: -
v_gene: TRBV6-5

CDR3nt: TGCGCCAGCAGCTTTTCCGTCGGGACAGTAAGCTACGAGCAGTACTTC
CDR3aa: CASSFSVGTVSYEQYF
d_gene: TRBD1
j_gene: TRBJ2-7
abundance: -
v_gene: TRBV5-1

CDR3nt: TGCAGTGCTAGAGAACCGAAGACCTACGAGCAGTACTTC
CDR3aa: CSAREPKTYEQYF
d_gene: -
j_gene: TRBJ2-7
abundance: -
v_gene: TRBV20-1

CDR3nt: TGTGCCACCAGTGCCACAGGGAGTTTCTATGGCTACACCTTC
CDR3aa: CATSATGSFYGYTF
d_gene: -
j_gene: TRBJ1-2
abundance: -
v_gene: TRBV24-1

CDR3nt: TGTGCCACCAGAGCCGGGACAGGGCCTAGGGAGCCCCAGCATTTT
CDR3aa: CATRAGTGPREPQHF
d_gene: TRBD1
j_gene: TRBJ1-5
abundance: -
v_gene: TRBV24-1

CDR3nt: TGCAGTGCTAGAGATCCTGCCTTGGGCAATCAGCCCCAGCATTTT
CDR3aa: CSARDPALGNQPQHF
d_gene: -
j_gene: TRBJ1-5
abundance: -
v_gene: TRBV20-1

CDR3nt: TGTGCCAGCAGTGAAAGGGGGCTCAATCAGCCCCAGCATTTT
CDR3aa: CASSERGLNQPQHF
d_gene: TRBD1
j_gene: TRBJ1-5
abundance: -
v_gene: TRBV2

CDR3nt: TGTGCCACCGAGGGGGCTAGCACAGATACGCAGTATTTT
CDR3aa: CATEGASTDTQYF
d_gene: TRBD1
j_gene: TRBJ2-3
abundance: few
v_gene: TRBV24-1

CDR3nt: TGCAGTGCTAGGGATTACAGGACCGGGGAGCAGTTCTTC
CDR3aa: CSARDYRTGEQFF
d_gene: -
j_gene: TRBJ2-1
abundance: few
v_gene: TRBV20-1

CDR3nt: TGTGCCAGCAGGGGAACCAGCAATCAGCCCCAGCATTTT
CDR3aa: CASRGTSNQPQHF
d_gene: -
j_gene: TRBJ1-5
abundance: -
v_gene: TRBV12-3/TRBV12-4

CDR3nt: TGTGCCAGCAGCTTAGGGGGTGTAGGAGAGACCCAGTACTTC
CDR3aa: CASSLGGVGETQYF
d_gene: -
j_gene: TRBJ2-5
abundance: -
v_gene: TRBV11-2

CDR3nt: TGTGCCAGCAGCTTAAGACCGCCAGGGGGGGATACGCAGTATTTT
CDR3aa: CASSLRPPGGDTQYF
d_gene: -
j_gene: TRBJ2-3
abundance: -
v_gene: TRBV7-9

CDR3nt: TGTGCCAGCAGCTTAGGAGCTCTGGGGGCGGGAGGGAATGAGCAGTTCTTC
CDR3aa: CASSLGALGAGGNEQFF
d_gene: TRBD2
j_gene: TRBJ2-1
abundance: -
v_gene: TRBV11-2

CDR3nt: TGCGCCAGCAGTGACTTACAGGGGGATAATCAGCCCCAGCATTTT
CDR3aa: CASSDLQGDNQPQHF
d_gene: TRBD1
j_gene: TRBJ1-5
abundance: -
v_gene: TRBV10-2

CDR3nt: TGTGCCAGTTCGGGTGCAACAGATACGCAGTATTTT
CDR3aa: CASSGATDTQYF
d_gene: -
j_gene: TRBJ2-3
abundance: -
v_gene: TRBV6-1

CDR3nt: TGTGCCAGCAGCAGACCCACAAGGCCCGGGGAGCTGTTTTTT
CDR3aa: CASSRPTRPGELFF
d_gene: -
j_gene: TRBJ2-2
abundance: -
v_gene: TRBV7-2

CDR3nt: TGTGCCAGCAGCTTCCTGACCCGGGCTACGGATTCACCCCTCCACTTT
CDR3aa: CASSFLTRATDSPLHF
d_gene: -
j_gene: TRBJ1-6
abundance: -
v_gene: TRBV14

CDR3nt: TGTGCCAGCAGCTTAGTGGACAGACATGGCTACACCTTC
CDR3aa: CASSLVDRHGYTF
d_gene: -
j_gene: TRBJ1-2
abundance: -
v_gene: TRBV7-9

CDR3nt: TGCAGTGCTAGAGGGACAGGGGACAATCAGCCCCAGCATTTT
CDR3aa: CSARGTGDNQPQHF
d_gene: TRBD1
j_gene: TRBJ1-5
abundance: -
v_gene: TRBV20-1

CDR3nt: TGTGCCAGCATTCCCGGGCCACACACAGATACGCAGTATTTT
CDR3aa: CASIPGPHTDTQYF
d_gene: -
j_gene: TRBJ2-3
abundance: -
v_gene: TRBV2

CDR3nt: TGTGCCAGCAGCACGCGGGCCGGGGGGACTGAAGCTTTCTTT
CDR3aa: CASSTRAGGTEAFF
d_gene: -
j_gene: TRBJ1-1
abundance: -
v_gene: TRBV7-3

CDR3nt: TGCAGTGCTAGATTTTTAACAGGGGATAGCAATCAGCCCCAGCATTTT
CDR3aa: CSARFLTGDSNQPQHF
d_gene: TRBD1
j_gene: TRBJ1-5
abundance: -
v_gene: TRBV20-1

CDR3nt: TGTGCCACCAGACGGCAAATGAACACTGAAGCTTTCTTT
CDR3aa: CATRRQMNTEAFF
d_gene: -
j_gene: TRBJ1-1
abundance: -
v_gene: TRBV28

CDR3nt: TGTGCCACCAGCGAGGGGTTTTTCAATCAGCCCCAGCATTTT
CDR3aa: CATSEGFFNQPQHF
d_gene: -
j_gene: TRBJ1-5
abundance: few
v_gene: TRBV15

CDR3nt: TGTGCCAGCAGTGAACGTAGGCCAGCGGGAGTGGGCAGGCCTGGGGCCAACGTCCTGACTTTC
CDR3aa: CASSERRPAGVGRPGANVLTF
d_gene: TRBD2
j_gene: TRBJ2-6
abundance: -
v_gene: TRBV2

CDR3nt: TGTGCCAGCAGTACCCGGACAGCCTGGGGGAGGGACAATGAGCAGTTCTTC
CDR3aa: CASSTRTAWGRDNEQFF
d_gene: -
j_gene: TRBJ2-1
abundance: -
v_gene: TRBV12-3/TRBV12-4

CDR3nt: TGTGCCAGCAGTCCCCGACAGGGAGGCACTGAAGCTTTCTTT
CDR3aa: CASSPRQGGTEAFF
d_gene: TRBD1
j_gene: TRBJ1-1
abundance: -
v_gene: TRBV27

CDR3nt: TGCAGTGCTAGATCGTCCGGGTCCTACACAGATACGCAGTATTTT
CDR3aa: CSARSSGSYTDTQYF
d_gene: -
j_gene: TRBJ2-3
abundance: -
v_gene: TRBV20-1

CDR3nt: TGTGCCAGCAGCACAGGGGAGACCCAGTACTTC
CDR3aa: CASSTGETQYF
d_gene: -
j_gene: TRBJ2-5
abundance: few
v_gene: TRBV11-3

CDR3nt: TGCAGCGTTGGACAGGCCAGCACAGATACGCAGTATTTT
CDR3aa: CSVGQASTDTQYF
d_gene: -
j_gene: TRBJ2-3
abundance: -
v_gene: TRBV29-1